This T cell receptor beta chain is drawn from a study of shared clonotypes between healthy human individuals (dated by TCRdb to between 2020 and 2021). Regarding the research as a whole: A couple of women and a few men aged 18 to 49 years were included in the cohort. For each donor, CD4 naive and CD4 memory were each given three plates, CD8 naive was given two plates, and CD8 memory was given one plate. The study deeply sequenced blood TCR repertoires of roughly five healthy adults to estimate repertoire size and the extent of clonotype sharing between individuals. Libraries were prepared and TCR repertoires were sequenced by different laboratories using diverse techniques, in order to increase sequencing depth and limit assay-specific biases. Per donor, leukapheresis produced somewhere between about 0.94 and 8.9 billion PBMCs.

Using the deep immunoSEQ assay, multiplex PCR amplified TCR CDR3 regions from genomic DNA. Genomic DNA extracted from each cell subset was distributed evenly over all wells of several immunoSEQ 96-well plates, and each plate served as one replicate. For sorted subsets, 150 to 250 ng of genomic DNA, equivalent to some 33,000 T cell genomes, went into each replicate PCR. Purified libraries were quantified with a Qubit 3.0 fluorometer, sized on a Bioanalyzer 2100, and re-quantified with the KAPA Library Quantification kit. A separate single-read 150-cycle Illumina NextSeq 550 flow cell was used to sequence each immunoSEQ 96-well plate. As for the original processing: The immunoSEQ output contained only junctional sequences without quality scores, so filtering could not match that applied to full-length reads. To assign V/J genes and CDR3, sequences were annotated using PyIR, a Python wrapper for IgBLAST v1.9, with IMGT germline references. Any read was removed if the V/J assignment was weak (E-value above 1e-6), the CDR3 was missing, or the read contained stop codons, out-of-frame junctions, or ambiguous translated residues. V3J clonotypes were defined by identical inferred V gene, J gene, and CDR3 amino acid sequence. The percentage overlap between two repertoires was calculated by dividing the number of shared unique clonotypes by the size of the smaller repertoire. Richness of each repertoire was evaluated using RTK rarefaction, the Chao1 estimator, and Recon v2.1 estimates of unobserved clonotypes. OLGA was used to compute generation probabilities for all TCRbeta clonotypes that the gDNA method yielded from four donors. The clones in this table, taken by TCRdb from immuneACCESS, are in-frame only. Not every clone is retained; where verified, under half of the shortfall comes from an unresolved V gene, and the cause of the rest is unknown. Clone size and V and J calls were adopted from that table, with D and trimming inferred from the DNA. This sample has around 2,000,000 clones in its table, and roughly 94% of those were observed once. 0.13% of the sample is taken by the ten largest.

What the work shows at the level of the full study, not this receptor alone: Incomplete sequencing was indicated by rarefaction of sorted-subset datasets, despite the large sequencing depth. Only blood was sampled, and tissue TCR repertoires likely differ from those in blood. Because the study included a small number of donors, the genetic and exposure-history diversity represented was limited. Sharing across a few donors was observed for around 5% of naive CD4, 3.5% of naive CD8, 2% to 2.5% of memory CD4, and 0.4% of memory CD8 clonotypes. Pairwise subsampling led to the expectation that sequencing depth would affect the degree of clonotype sharing among donors. Larger estimated clonotype richness was generally found for naive subsets than for memory subsets. Compared with non-shared clonotypes, clonotypes shared by all four sorted-subset donors had higher generation probabilities.

V drops 5 bases and J drops 5 bases, leaving 13 bases in between. The CDR3 contains 14 residues, cysteine and phenylalanine counted. Here the CDR3 DNA is all that survives: 42 bases in frame from base 1. CDR1 and CDR2 are read off the germline V gene as SGHVS and FQNEAQ. Comments on this clone: Its antigen is not yet known. There are no base qualities to consult, and no much larger clone falls within one base.

The donors were healthy, HIV-negative adults with no recently reported acute infections or vaccinations. All donors were Caucasian adults living in Nashville, Tennessee, USA. CD4+ T cells were enriched through magnetic negative selection, after which naive cells were positively selected on CD45RA and the remaining negative fraction served as the memory subset. Blood was collected by leukapheresis, and PBMCs were isolated by Ficoll-Histopaque density gradient centrifugation and then cryopreserved in liquid nitrogen vapor phase. Analytical flow cytometry was used to check the purity and quantity of each magnetically sorted T cell population. From each sorted fraction, genomic DNA was isolated and quantified by UV absorbance on a Nanodrop 2000c.

The chain is made from TRBV7-8 and TRBJ1-5; 6 matching bases give a weak D call of TRBD1. The sample taken for sequencing was naive CD4+ T cells sorted from blood. The cell subset or site label here, explained by the study, means: CD45RA+ positively selected. The clonotype was recovered from a young man in good health. The bases read TGTGCCAGCAGCCCGGACAGTAGTTATCAGCCCCAGCATTTT. Its coded protein is CASSPDSSYQPQHF.